These 24 T cell receptor beta chains were sequenced from one sample in a study of cytomegalovirus exposure and HLA in healthy donors. With 60 Vbeta and 13 Jbeta primers, the PCR was carried out. Repertoires were generated with immunoSEQ multiplex PCR, while TCRdb's copy carries only in-frame clones and drops some. The table records over 100,000 clones, about 76% of them present only once. The sequenced sample consisted of PBMCs. These receptors were taken from a middle-aged man in good health and CMV-seronegative.

CDR3 DNA sequence: TGTGCCAGCAGCCCCCGAGTCGGCTACACCTTC. This sequence encodes CASSPRVGYTF. The chain joins TRBV11-2 to TRBJ1-2; D uncertain. Trimming removed 5 bases from V and 8 bases from J, with 9 bases in between. The CDR3 loop spans 11 amino acids. CDR1 is SGHAT, CDR2 FQNNGV, per germline.

The rearrangement joins TRBV18 to TRBJ1-2, with D perhaps matching TRBD1 (6 bases). The CDR3 is 15 amino acids. Trimming shortened V by 2 bases and J by 7 bases, and 17 bases separated the two germline ends. CDR1 and CDR2 (germline): KGHSH, LQKENI. CDR3 DNA sequence: TGTGCCAGCTCACCAGGCGGCAGGGGTGGTTCTGGCTACACCTTC. Translated, it gives CASSPGGRGGSGYTF.

This clone was seen only a few times. The V gene is TRBV7-8, the J gene TRBJ1-5; D ambiguous. The V gene lost 1 base and the J gene lost 6 bases, with 7 bases spanning the gap. CDR3 length: 13 residues. Germline V gene sequence: CDR1 SGHVS, CDR2 FQNEAQ. The CDR3 DNA sequence: TGTGCCAGCAGCTTAGATTTCGGTCAGCCCCAGCATTTT. Residues: CASSLDFGQPQHF.

CDR3 sequence reads: CASSPHTAVGGYTF. In DNA form, the CDR3 reads TGTGCCAGCAGCCCCCACACCGCGGTTGGCGGCTACACCTTC. The V and J genes are TRBV5-8 and TRBJ1-2; D uncertain. Per germline, CDR1 SGHTS and CDR2 YDEGEE. This CDR3 is built from 14 residues. Trimming stripped 4 bases from V and 8 bases from J, with 18 bases between.

Here the CDR3 reads CASSPGRTEKLFF. For the CDR3, the DNA is TGTGCCAGCAGCCCTGGGAGGACGGAAAAACTGTTTTTT. The V call is TRBV11-2, the J call TRBJ1-4; no definite D call. The CDR3 contains 13 residues. Per the germline V gene, CDR1 is SGHAT and CDR2 is FQNNGV. V gave up 5 bases and J gave up 8 bases, with 12 bases separating them.

CDR3 sequence: CAISDPGLAGGSAGELFF. The CDR3 DNA follows: TGTGCCATCAGTGATCCAGGACTAGCGGGGGGGTCGGCAGGGGAGCTGTTTTTT. V and J are TRBV10-3 and TRBJ2-2, with 15 bases that match TRBD2. This CDR3 region has 18 residues. With 3 bases clipped from V and 8 bases from J, the junction kept 10 bases outside the gene matches. The germline V gene encodes CDR1 ENHRY and CDR2 SYGVKD.

CDR3 nucleotide sequence: TGTGCCAGCAGCCTCACCAGCGGGGGGACCACCGGGGAGCTGTTTTTT. Amino acids: CASSLTSGGTTGELFF. This chain connects TRBV7-3 to TRBJ2-2, with 9 bases that match TRBD2. The germline V gene has CDR1 SGHTA and CDR2 FQGTGA. V trimming: 5 bases; J trimming: 4 bases; junction bases outside the gene matches: 8. This CDR3 spans 16 amino acids.

This rearrangement joins TRBV9 to TRBJ1-2; D might be TRBD1 (6 bases). The germline V and J ends were trimmed by 0 bases and 5 bases, with 17 bases remaining between them. This CDR3 comprises 16 residues. The germline V gene has CDR1 SGDLS and CDR2 YYNGEE. In nucleotides, the CDR3 is TGTGCCAGCAGCGTAGGTTTTGGGCAGGGGAATTATGGCTACACCTTC. Encoded protein: CASSVGFGQGNYGYTF.

V usage is TRBV28 and J usage is TRBJ1-4; 9 positions agree with TRBD1. V lost 9 bases, J lost 7 bases, and 12 bases stayed unmatched. The CDR3 is made up of 15 amino acids. Germline V lookup: CDR1 MDHEN, CDR2 SYDVKM. CDR3 bases: TGTGCCAGTAAGACGACCGGGACAGGGTCTGAAAAACTGTTTTTT. It codes for CASKTTGTGSEKLFF.

The table lists this clone with a few counts. J is TRBJ2-1 and V is TRBV7-2, with 11 bases identical to TRBD2. In germline, CDR1 is SGHTA, CDR2 FQGNSA. The CDR3 covers 15 residues. V shed 2 bases and J 7 bases; nucleotides not matched to a gene: 4. For the CDR3, the DNA is TGTGCCAGCAGCTTAAGTGCTAGCGGGGGGAATGAGCAGTTCTTC. It yields the protein CASSLSASGGNEQFF. The complete variable domain, with remaining parts taken from reference TRBV7-2 and TRBJ2-1, reads GAGVSQSPSNKVTEKGKDVELRCDPISGHTALYWYRQSLGQGLEFLIYFQGNSAPDKSGLPSDRFSAERTGGSVSTLTIQRTQQEDSAVYLCASSLSASGGNEQFFGPGTRLTVL.

This clone showed up just a few times. The chain uses TRBV4-3 and TRBJ1-6; tentatively, D is TRBD1 (5 bases). V dropped 1 base and J dropped 9 bases, with 13 bases sitting between them. Germline CDR1 is LGHNA and CDR2 is YSLEER. This CDR3 is built from 15 residues. The DNA for the CDR3 is TGCGCCAGCAGCCAAGGGCAGGGCGAAAGTTCACCCCTCCACTTT. Translating gives CASSQGQGESSPLHF.

This clone was observed a handful of times. The chain combines TRBV9 with TRBJ2-5, with 9 bases aligning to TRBD2. Germline CDR1 and CDR2: SGDLS and YYNGEE. The J segment lost 5 bases and the V segment lost 0 bases, leaving 11 bases of the junction unmatched. CDR3 length: 17 amino acids. CDR3: CASSVDDSGGPRETQYF. Here the CDR3 DNA reads TGTGCCAGCAGCGTAGATGATAGCGGGGGACCTAGGGAGACCCAGTACTTC. Based on the CDR3 plus reference TRBV9 and TRBJ2-5, the full variable domain is DSGVTQTPKHLITATGQRVTLRCSPRSGDLSVYWYQQSLDQGLQFLIQYYNGEERAKGNILERFSAQQFPDLHSELNLSSLELGDSALYFCASSVDDSGGPRETQYFGPGTRLLVL.

This chain uses TRBV27 with TRBJ1-6; 7 positions agree with TRBD1. J was trimmed by 2 bases and V by 5 bases; bases with no gene match: 3. This CDR3 region has 15 residues. CDR1 MNHEY and CDR2 SMNVEV come from the germline V gene (reference sequence). The CDR3, as DNA: TGTGCCAGCAGTCTAGGGACAGCCTATAATTCACCCCTCCACTTT. It specifies CASSLGTAYNSPLHF.

The chain employs TRBV5-6 and TRBJ1-5; D gene unclear. Germline-derived CDR1 and CDR2 are SGHDT and YYEEEE. Trimming took 1 base from V and 0 from J, leaving 8 bases between them. This CDR3 has 15 residues. In DNA, the CDR3 is TGTGCCAGCAGCTTGCAGGATTATAGCAATCAGCCCCAGCATTTT. Its protein is CASSLQDYSNQPQHF.

V is TRBV5-6 and J is TRBJ1-2, with 7 bases that match TRBD1. The CDR3 extends over 13 amino acids. V lost 3 bases and J lost 4; bases outside the gene matches: 3. Germline CDR1 and CDR2: SGHDT and YYEEEE. The CDR3 DNA follows: TGTGCCAGCAGCTCCGGGACAGTCTATGGCTACACCTTC. The encoded protein is CASSSGTVYGYTF.

This sequence joins TRBV9 and TRBJ1-2, with D perhaps matching TRBD1 (6 bases). The CDR3 runs 14 residues. Germline CDR1 is SGDLS and CDR2 is YYNGEE. V was trimmed by 0 bases and J by 4 bases, leaving 10 bases between them. The CDR3 here is CASSVEQGTYGYTF. The CDR3 region has the DNA TGTGCCAGCAGCGTAGAACAGGGAACCTATGGCTACACCTTC.

V usage is TRBV6-1 and J usage is TRBJ1-6, with D unresolved. Germline V gene data show CDR1 as MNHNS and CDR2 as SASEGT. The CDR3 sequence is 15 residues long. V was clipped by 2 bases and J by 4 bases, with 9 bases between them. The DNA for the CDR3 is TGTGCCAGCAGTGAAATCGGAGTGTATAATTCACCCCTCCACTTT. Translated: CASSEIGVYNSPLHF.

This clone was counted between two and nine times. V and J are TRBV18 and TRBJ2-3; TRBD1 might be the D (6 bases). The CDR3 has 15 residues. Per germline, CDR1 KGHSH and CDR2 LQKENI. Trimming left V 4 bases short and J 2 bases short, with 13 bases between. The CDR3 DNA reads as TGTGCCAGCTCACTTATGGACAGCGACACAGATACGCAGTATTTT. Its protein product is CASSLMDSDTDTQYF.

V gene TRBV7-2 combines with J gene TRBJ1-2, with D uncertain. V lost 5 bases to trimming and J lost 8 bases, with 12 bases between them. This CDR3 comprises 12 residues. The germline V gene encodes CDR1 SGHTA and CDR2 FQGNSA. The CDR3 sequence: CASSPGVGGYTF. CDR3 in DNA: TGTGCCAGCAGCCCCGGGGTGGGGGGCTACACCTTC.

The chain links TRBV2 to TRBJ2-2; tentatively, D is TRBD1 (6 bases). Deletions cut 8 bases from V and 4 bases from J, with 35 bases between. Germline V CDR1 and CDR2: SNHLY, FYNNEI. This CDR3 is 21 amino acids long. The CDR3 coding sequence is TGTGCCAGCGCCTCATGGATGGCAGGGGTCATTATCGATCGGAGCACCGGGGAGCTGTTTTTT. It yields the protein CASASWMAGVIIDRSTGELFF.

The table lists this clone with a count of one. The chain employs TRBV6-6 and TRBJ2-2; 10 bases align to TRBD1. The CDR3 spans 16 residues. CDR1 MNHNY and CDR2 SVGAGI come from the germline V gene (reference sequence). The V segment lost 10 bases and the J segment 6 bases; nucleotides outside the gene matches: 14. Here the CDR3 DNA reads TGTGCCATCTCTTCCTATGGGACAGGGGAGTCCGGGGAGCTGTTTTTT. Translation gives CAISSYGTGESGELFF.

This chain uses TRBV2 with TRBJ2-1; TRBD2 agrees at 14 bases. CDR1 and CDR2 from the germline V gene are SNHLY and FYNNEI. This CDR3 region has 13 residues. The V and J ends lost 5 bases and 14 bases, in that order; junction bases with no gene match: 5. The CDR3 region is CASSRLAGGVEFF. The CDR3 region has the DNA TGTGCCAGCAGTCGACTAGCGGGGGGGGTCGAGTTCTTC. Variable domain in full (rest from reference TRBV2 and TRBJ2-1): EPEVTQTPSHQVTQMGQEVILRCVPISNHLYFYWYRQILGQKVEFLVSFYNNEISEKSEIFDDQFSVERPDGSNFTLKIRSTKLEDSAMYFCASSRLAGGVEFFGPGTRLTVL.

This rearrangement joins TRBV19 to TRBJ1-1, with TRBD1 as a possible D gene (6 bases). This CDR3 region has 14 residues. Trimming removed 1 base at V and 4 bases at J, with 10 bases between. In germline, CDR1 is LNHDA, CDR2 SQIVND (reference sequence). The CDR3 nucleotides are TGTGCCAGTAGTATAGGAGGGGGTGGCACTGAAGCTTTCTTT. This translates into CASSIGGGGTEAFF.

This rearrangement joins TRBV6-6 to TRBJ1-2; TRBD1 aligns across 8 bases. The CDR3 totals 15 residues. Germline values: CDR1 MNHNY, CDR2 SVGAGI (reference sequence). J lost 4 bases, V lost 6 bases, and 10 bases had no gene match. The CDR3 region has the DNA TGTGCCAGCAGAACACAGGGGGGGGCTTTCTATGGCTACACCTTC. Translation gives CASRTQGGAFYGYTF.